One and the same sample provided the 28 T cell receptor beta chains below, sequenced in a study of blood T cell repertoires in COVID-19. Method: immunoSEQ multiplex PCR; TCRdb's copy keeps in-frame clones and lacks some. The data contain more than 150,000 clones, approximately 80% of them singletons. Input material: peripheral blood. Receptor source: a woman older than 75 with COVID-19, enrolled during active disease.

The rearrangement links TRBV4-2 to TRBJ2-3; 10 bases match TRBD2. The length of the CDR3 is 17 residues. Trimming removed 0 bases from V and 7 bases from J; junction bases left unmatched: 10. CDR1 is LGHNA and CDR2 is YNFKEQ in the germline V gene. In nucleotides, the CDR3 is TGTGCCAGCAGCCAAGATATAGCGGGGGGCTCCGGAAATACGCAGTATTTT. This translates into CASSQDIAGGSGNTQYF.

This chain links TRBV6-1 with TRBJ2-7, with D unresolved. Germline V lookup: CDR1 MNHNS, CDR2 SASEGT. Trimming removed 3 bases from V and 6 bases from J, with 9 bases in between. This CDR3 region has 12 residues. The CDR3 here is CASSDLYSEQYF. For the CDR3, the DNA is TGTGCCAGCAGTGATTTGTACAGCGAGCAGTACTTC.

The chain combines TRBV7-9 with TRBJ2-7; no clear D. Germline V gene lookup returns CDR1 SEHNR and CDR2 FQNEAQ (reference sequence). This CDR3 comprises 13 residues. Trimming took 5 bases from V and 4 from J, leaving 12 bases between them. CDR3 nucleotides: TGTGCCAGCAGCCCCGAGACTCTTTACGAGCAGTACTTC. It yields the protein CASSPETLYEQYF.

This chain joins TRBV28 and TRBJ2-2; 12 bases line up with TRBD2. Germline assignment: CDR1 MDHEN and CDR2 SYDVKM. Trimming at V came to 7 bases and at J to 7 bases, leaving 13 bases not matched to a gene. The CDR3 covers 17 residues. The DNA for the CDR3 is TGTGCCAGCAACGGTGGACTAGCGGGATCCCTTGGCGGGGAGCTGTTTTTT. It encodes CASNGGLAGSLGGELFF.

The chain joins TRBV6-2 or TRBV6-3 to TRBJ2-7; no clear D gene. Germline CDR1 MNHEY, CDR2 SVGEGT. The CDR3 has 15 amino acids. V lost 4 bases to trimming and J lost 0 bases, with 13 bases between them. In DNA, the CDR3 is TGTGCCAGCAGTTCCACGCGGTGGAGCTCCTACGAGCAGTACTTC. It translates to CASSSTRWSSYEQYF.

V and J are TRBV28 and TRBJ2-1; TRBD2 aligns across 15 bases. The CDR3 totals 14 residues. CDR1 and CDR2 (germline): MDHEN, SYDVKM. With 2 bases clipped from V and 15 bases from J, the junction kept 5 bases outside the gene matches. The CDR3 reads CASSLRTSGRGWFF. CDR3 DNA: TGTGCCAGCAGTTTAAGGACTAGCGGGAGGGGCTGGTTCTTC.

This sequence joins TRBV15 and TRBJ2-1, with D possibly being TRBD2 (6 bases). Germline loops: CDR1 LNHNV, CDR2 YYDKDF (reference sequence). The CDR3 length is 15 residues. Trimming left V 5 bases short and J 4 bases short, with 15 bases between. The CDR3 reads CATSSRDGIYNEQFF. The CDR3 nucleotides read TGTGCCACCAGCTCGCGGGACGGCATTTACAATGAGCAGTTCTTC.

The chain has TRBV5-4 and TRBJ2-3; TRBD2 matches 14 bases. V was clipped by 4 bases and J by 6 bases; unmatched bases: 7. The CDR3 runs 16 residues. From germline, CDR1 is SGHNT and CDR2 YYREEE (reference sequence). The CDR3 region is CASSPRLAGGQDTQYF. The CDR3 bases are TGTGCCAGCAGCCCCAGACTAGCGGGGGGGCAGGATACGCAGTATTTT.

CDR3 amino acids: CASRNRGNANTGELFF. The CDR3 DNA sequence: TGTGCCAGCAGAAACAGGGGAAACGCGAACACCGGGGAGCTGTTTTTT. This chain uses TRBV27 with TRBJ2-2; 7 nucleotides align to TRBD1. The ends lost 6 bases at V and 0 bases at J; junction bases unmatched: 7. The CDR3 runs to 16 residues. Germline values: CDR1 MNHEY, CDR2 SMNVEV (reference sequence).

This clone was counted once. The chain couples TRBV5-1 to TRBJ2-6; D is undetermined. The CDR3 covers 15 residues. Germline-derived CDR1 and CDR2 are SGHRS and YFSETQ. Trimming removed 3 bases at V and 1 base at J, with 8 bases between. DNA for the CDR3: TGCGCCAGCAGCTCGCAGGTGTCTGGGGCCAACGTCCTGACTTTC. Protein: CASSSQVSGANVLTF.

A single count supports this clone. The chain is built from TRBV11-3 and TRBJ1-3; D might be TRBD1 (5 bases). Per the germline V gene, CDR1 is SGHNT and CDR2 is YENEEA. The CDR3 length is 15 residues. Trimming pared 0 bases from V and 2 bases from J, leaving 8 bases between. The CDR3 sequence is CASSLEPGTGNTIYF. For the CDR3, the DNA is TGTGCCAGCAGCTTAGAGCCAGGGACTGGAAACACCATATATTTT.

J is TRBJ2-1 and V is TRBV20-1; D not resolved. Per the germline V gene, CDR1 is DFQATT and CDR2 is SNEGSKA (reference sequence). Trimming shortened V by 2 bases and J by 9 bases, and 8 bases separated the two germline ends. The length of the CDR3 is 11 residues. This CDR3 is CSARLGPEQFF. CDR3 bases: TGCAGTGCTAGACTGGGCCCTGAGCAGTTCTTC.

The gene calls are TRBV29-1 and TRBJ2-2; TRBD2 aligns across 7 bases. The CDR3 totals 14 residues. In germline, CDR1 is SQVTM, CDR2 ANQGSEA. The trim removed 1 base at V and 5 bases at J, leaving 4 bases unmatched. The CDR3 bases are TGCAGCGTTGAAGTGGCGGGAGTTACCGGGGAGCTGTTTTTT. Translation gives CSVEVAGVTGELFF.

The gene calls are TRBV20-1 and TRBJ2-1, with a possible D match to TRBD2 (6 bases). The V end lost 3 bases, the J end lost 1 base, and 16 bases lay between the germline ends. The germline CDR1 and CDR2 sequences are DFQATT and SNEGSKA (reference sequence). The CDR3 runs to 16 residues. The DNA of the CDR3 is TGCAGTGCTAGTGCGGGGAGACGAATATCCTACAATGAGCAGTTCTTC. It specifies CSASAGRRISYNEQFF.

J is TRBJ2-7 and V is TRBV18, with 13 bases aligning to TRBD2. CDR1 is KGHSH and CDR2 is LQKENI in the germline V gene. V trimming: 3 bases; J trimming: 4 bases; junction bases outside the gene matches: 9. The CDR3 is made up of 17 amino acids. CDR3 in DNA: TGTGCCAGCTCACCCGGGACTAGCGGGGCCGGTGGGTACGAGCAGTACTTC. Protein sequence: CASSPGTSGAGGYEQYF.

The sample holds a few counts of this clone. The chain employs TRBV7-2 and TRBJ2-3; 12 bases are a match to TRBD2. This CDR3 contains 16 residues. With V trimmed by 5 bases and J by 4 bases, 7 bases remained unmatched. CDR1 and CDR2 from the germline V gene are SGHTA and FQGNSA. CDR3 in amino acids: CASSQTSGRSSDTQYF. CDR3 sequence (DNA): TGTGCCAGCAGCCAGACTAGCGGGAGATCTTCAGATACGCAGTATTTT.

This sequence joins TRBV5-1 and TRBJ1-2; a possible D gene is TRBD1 (6 bases). V was shortened by 3 bases and J by 7 bases, with 19 bases between the two germline ends. The CDR3 length is 15 residues. Germline V gene data show CDR1 as SGHRS and CDR2 as YFSETQ. CDR3 region: CASSSDNTGFGGYTF. The CDR3 bases are TGCGCCAGCAGCTCTGATAACACAGGGTTCGGTGGCTACACCTTC.

This clone was observed a handful of times. The rearrangement joins TRBV6-2 or TRBV6-3 to TRBJ1-2; D possibly corresponds to TRBD1 (6 bases). Germline CDR1 reads MNHEY; CDR2 reads SVGEGT. With 5 bases removed from V and 4 bases from J, the gap between germline ends came to 8 bases. The CDR3 consists of 12 residues. CDR3 nucleotides: TGTGCCAGCAGTCAACAGGGCTATGGCTACACCTTC. Protein product: CASSQQGYGYTF.

This clone was picked up one time. The genes are TRBV19 and TRBJ2-2; tentative D call: TRBD1 (6 bases). This CDR3 spans 16 amino acids. The V end was cut by 8 bases, the J end by 7 bases, with 23 bases between. Germline lookup yields CDR1 LNHDA and CDR2 SQIVND (reference sequence). CDR3 protein: CASRRLYTGNGGELFF. The CDR3 DNA sequence: TGTGCCAGTCGGAGGCTATACACAGGGAATGGCGGGGAGCTGTTTTTT.

The CDR3 region has the DNA TGCGCCAGCAGCCGGCGGGGAGGGAATGAGCAGTTCTTC. Translating it yields CASSRRGGNEQFF. V gene TRBV4-1 combines with J gene TRBJ2-1; 7 bases are a match to TRBD2. CDR1 and CDR2 (germline): MGHRA, YSYEKL. The V gene end was trimmed by 4 bases and the J gene end by 7 bases; junction bases not matched to a gene: 4. This CDR3 region has 13 residues.

This rearrangement joins TRBV29-1 to TRBJ2-3; 8 nucleotides agree with TRBD2. The length of the CDR3 is 18 residues. After removal of 6 bases from V and 0 bases from J, the junction contained 17 bases not matched to a gene. CDR1 is SQVTM and CDR2 is ANQGSEA in the germline V gene. The CDR3 loop is CSVPGGWTSRSSTDTQYF. The CDR3 nucleotides are TGCAGCGTCCCCGGTGGCTGGACTAGCCGATCTAGCACAGATACGCAGTATTTT.

The chain joins TRBV7-6 to TRBJ1-5, with a possible D match to TRBD1 (5 bases). Deletions cut 0 bases from V and 3 bases from J, with 18 bases between. The germline CDR1 and CDR2 sequences are SGHVS and FNYEAQ. This CDR3 is 18 amino acids long. CDR3 residues: CASSLAWAGSIINQPQHF. The CDR3 DNA follows: TGTGCCAGCAGCTTAGCTTGGGCAGGGTCGATCATCAATCAGCCCCAGCATTTT.

The sample holds a few counts of this clone. The chain combines TRBV3-1 (or the pseudogene TRBV3-2) with TRBJ1-2; 7 nucleotides agree with TRBD1. Germline lookup yields CDR1 LGHDT and CDR2 YNNKEL (reference sequence). The CDR3 contains 14 residues. The J segment lost 5 bases and the V segment lost 2 bases, leaving 5 bases of the junction unmatched. The CDR3 is CASSQTQGIYGYTF. The CDR3, as DNA: TGTGCCAGCAGCCAAACACAGGGGATTTATGGCTACACCTTC.

The J gene is TRBJ1-1, the V gene TRBV28, with 9 bases aligning to TRBD1. Germline V gives CDR1 MDHEN, CDR2 SYDVKM. The V and J ends lost 5 bases and 1 base, in that order; junction bases with no gene match: 8. The CDR3 length is 16 residues. This chain's CDR3 is CASSVPGQGGNTEAFF. The CDR3 bases are TGTGCCAGCAGTGTTCCGGGACAGGGAGGGAACACTGAAGCTTTCTTT.

V gene TRBV28 combines with J gene TRBJ2-7; a possible D gene is TRBD1 (6 bases). The germline CDR1 and CDR2 sequences are MDHEN and SYDVKM. CDR3 length: 12 amino acids. The V and J ends lost 11 bases and 3 bases respectively, with 14 bases between them. CDR3 region: CAVSDRFYEQYF. The CDR3 nucleotides are TGTGCCGTGTCGGACAGATTCTACGAGCAGTACTTC.

The chain carries TRBV5-6 and TRBJ2-7, with D perhaps matching TRBD1 (6 bases). V lost 4 bases and J 0 bases, leaving 11 bases between the germline ends. Germline values: CDR1 SGHDT, CDR2 YYEEEE. This CDR3 has 14 residues. The CDR3 protein is CASSTRQASYEQYF. As DNA, the CDR3 is TGTGCCAGCAGCACAAGACAGGCCTCCTACGAGCAGTACTTC.

This clone has only one observation. The chain is built from TRBV7-2 and TRBJ1-1, with D possibly TRBD1 on 5 matching bases. Germline CDR1 reads SGHTA; CDR2 reads FQGNSA. The length of the CDR3 is 13 residues. The germline V and J ends were trimmed by 4 bases and 1 base, with 7 bases remaining between them. The CDR3 sequence is CASSYDRNTEAFF. The DNA for the CDR3 is TGTGCCAGCAGCTACGACAGGAACACTGAAGCTTTCTTT.

The chain uses TRBV5-1 and TRBJ2-2, with TRBD2 matching 9 bases. The CDR3 sequence is 17 residues long. CDR1 and CDR2 (germline): SGHRS, YFSETQ. V lost 0 bases to trimming and J lost 2 bases; unmatched junction nucleotides: 5. The CDR3: CASSLVASGVNTGELFF. The CDR3 nucleotides read TGCGCCAGCAGCTTGGTAGCTAGCGGGGTCAACACCGGGGAGCTGTTTTTT.